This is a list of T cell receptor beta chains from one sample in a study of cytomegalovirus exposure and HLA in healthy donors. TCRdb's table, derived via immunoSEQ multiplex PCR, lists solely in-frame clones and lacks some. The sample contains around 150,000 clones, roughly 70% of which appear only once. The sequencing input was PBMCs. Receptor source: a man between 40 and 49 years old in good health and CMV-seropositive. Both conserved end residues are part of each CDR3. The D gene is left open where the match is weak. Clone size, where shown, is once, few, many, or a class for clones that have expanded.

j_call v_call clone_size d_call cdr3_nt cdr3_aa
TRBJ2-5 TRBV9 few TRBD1 TGTGCCAGCAGCGTAGCTGGGACAGGGGGCCGAGAGACCCAGTACTTC CASSVAGTGGRETQYF
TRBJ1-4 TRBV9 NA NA TGTGCCAGCAGCGTAGCTACGGGGGGATTACTGTTTTTT CASSVATGGLLFF
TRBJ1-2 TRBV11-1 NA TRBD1 TGTGCCAGCAGCTCTGGGACAGCGAGATATGGCTACACCTTC CASSSGTARYGYTF
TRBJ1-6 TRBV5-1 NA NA TGCGCCAGCAGTCCCAGACAGAAAAATTCACCCCTCCACTTT CASSPRQKNSPLHF
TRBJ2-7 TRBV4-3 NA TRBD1 TGCGCCAGCAGCCAGCAGACAGGGGTAGGCGAGCAGTACTTC CASSQQTGVGEQYF
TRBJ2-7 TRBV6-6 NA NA TGTGCCAGCAGACGACAGAACTACGAGCAGTACTTC CASRRQNYEQYF
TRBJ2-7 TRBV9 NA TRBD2 TGTGCCAGCAGCGCCTGGAGCCCGGGACTAGCGGGGGCCGAGCAGTACTTC CASSAWSPGLAGAEQYF
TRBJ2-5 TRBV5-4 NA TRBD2 TGTGCCAGCAGCGAGACTAGCGGGGGTCACGAGACCCAGTACTTC CASSETSGGHETQYF
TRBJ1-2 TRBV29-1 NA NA TGCAGCGTTGAAACTGGTGGCTACACCTTC CSVETGGYTF
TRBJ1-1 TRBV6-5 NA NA TGTGCCAGCAGAATTACGGTGAACACTGAAGCTTTCTTT CASRITVNTEAFF
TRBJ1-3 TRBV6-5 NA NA TGTGCCAGCAAGACGACAGCCTCTGGAAACACCATATATTTT CASKTTASGNTIYF
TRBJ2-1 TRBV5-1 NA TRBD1 TGCGCCAGCAGCTTCGGGACAGGAACATTCAATGAGCAGTTCTTC CASSFGTGTFNEQFF
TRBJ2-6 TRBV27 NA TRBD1 TGTGCCAGCAGTTACAAGGACAGGCAGAACTCTGGGGCCAACGTCCTGACTTTC CASSYKDRQNSGANVLTF
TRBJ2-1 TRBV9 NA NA TGTGCCAGCAGCGTCGGTGGGGGGTCCTACAATGAGCAGTTCTTC CASSVGGGSYNEQFF